This T cell receptor beta chain was obtained from a study of blood T cell repertoires in COVID-19. The overall study: Collection of acute and convalescent COVID-19 samples took place in the United States, Italy and Spain.

The CDR3 runs to 16 residues. The germline V gene encodes CDR1 KGHSH and CDR2 LQKENI. With V trimmed by 6 bases and J by 1 base, 8 bases remained unmatched. Per the original data handling: Scientists estimated how many nucleated cells there were by amplifying reference gene primers. Profiling relied on immunoSEQ multiplex PCR, and the TCRdb table lists in-frame clones only, not all of them. V and J calls and clone size are as listed in that table; D and trimming were resolved from the DNA. This sample carries roughly 48,000 clones, around 83% of them seen once, and the ten largest clones take about 5.2%.

Sequences were obtained from peripheral blood. V usage is TRBV18 and J usage is TRBJ2-3; 9 bases match TRBD2. This receptor was taken from a human donor in a cohort sampled during active COVID-19. This CDR3 is CASSRLSGGRTDTQYF. The DNA for the CDR3 is TGTGCCAGCTCGCGCCTTAGCGGGGGCCGCACAGATACGCAGTATTTT.